This T cell receptor beta chain came from a study of OX40 agonist ivuxolimab in advanced cancers. Across the study: The dose-escalation cohort had hepatocellular carcinoma, melanoma, renal cell or head and neck cancer. Age averaged 60 years (range roughly 20 to 90), and 82.7% were male.

TCRdb keeps only in-frame clones here, not all; method: immunoSEQ multiplex PCR. This sample yields about 77,000 clones, of which nearly 90% are seen a single time; more than 2.5% belongs to the top ten. Trimming removed 4 bases from V and 2 bases from J; junction bases left unmatched: 6. The CDR3 is 16 residues long. CDR1 SGHTA and CDR2 FQGNSA come from the germline V gene. The specimen was CD4+ or CD8+ T cells sorted from blood, collected in a trial of the OX40 agonist ivuxolimab. The chain combines TRBV7-2 with TRBJ2-5; 11 bases are a match to TRBD2. This sequence was found in an adult with an advanced solid tumor such as melanoma, head and neck, liver or kidney cancer. The CDR3 loop reads CASSSGLAVRQETQYF. Here the CDR3 DNA reads TGTGCCAGCAGCTCGGGACTAGCGGTACGACAAGAGACCCAGTACTTC.